Included here is one T cell receptor (beta chain) sequence, with context. In the source study's methods: For nucleated cells, counts were estimated from reference gene primer amplification. Generated by immunoSEQ multiplex PCR, the TCRdb table keeps only in-frame clones and is missing some. That table gives V, J and clone size, and the DNA gave D and trimming. This table has 100,000 to 150,000 clones, approximately 90% appearing once. V lost 5 bases, J lost 1 base, and 20 bases lay in between. Germline CDR1 and CDR2: SEHNR and FQNEAQ (reference sequence). The CDR3 covers 18 residues. This specimen belongs to a study of blood T cell repertoires in COVID-19. Study in general: In each case, the material was cDNA or gDNA derived from T cells, B-cell-depleted T cells, or PBMCs.

Patients from Seattle were sampled longitudinally, starting during active infection. This sequence joins TRBV7-9 and TRBJ2-2, with a weak D call TRBD2 (5 bases). Sequenced material: peripheral blood. This receptor was taken from a man in his 60s with COVID-19, enrolled during active disease. The CDR3, as DNA: TGTGCCAGCAGCACCCAAATAGGCCTAGCCTTGAACACCGGGGAGCTGTTTTTT. This encodes CASSTQIGLALNTGELFF.